This is a list of T cell receptor beta chains from one sample in a study of blood T cell repertoires in COVID-19. Produced via immunoSEQ multiplex PCR; TCRdb's table is partial and in-frame only. The sample has 300,000 to 400,000 clones; around 88% are singletons. Sequencing was performed on peripheral blood. Receptors originate from a woman aged 30 to 39 with COVID-19, enrolled during active disease. Each CDR3 is given without its conserved first and last residue. Each record gives: J gene, V gene, CDR3 protein.

>TRBJ2-7|TRBV20-1
SASSPARGYEQY
>TRBJ2-5|TRBV7-2
ASSSWTSGDETQY
>TRBJ1-5|TRBV28
ASSTINSNQPQH
>TRBJ2-1|TRBV29-1
STPAGEYNEQF
>TRBJ2-5|TRBV7-8
ASSFNRGKETQY
>TRBJ2-1|TRBV5-4
ASSLRTGESDEQF
>TRBJ1-1|TRBV5-6
ASSLYSDQVVMNTEAF
>TRBJ1-5|TRBV6-5
ASSAESRYQPQH
>TRBJ1-2|TRBV2
ASSATTGTVRGYT
>TRBJ1-3|TRBV15
ATSRDGSSQGGNTIY
>TRBJ2-7|TRBV5-5
ASSLGRGLDEQY
>TRBJ1-2|TRBV9
ASSANYGYT
>TRBJ1-6|TRBV9
ASSVGTGNSPLH
>TRBJ1-2|TRBV15
ATSRDRGQGNYGYT
>TRBJ1-5|TRBV7-2
ASSRSPGVGPQH
>TRBJ1-2|TRBV28
ASGRDRVSGYT
>TRBJ1-1|TRBV18
ASSPFDRGSEAF
>TRBJ2-3|TRBV5-1
ASSDGFSLDTQY
>TRBJ1-2|TRBV19
ASSRGFYGYT
>TRBJ2-7|TRBV19
ASSIKPNSYEQY
>TRBJ2-3|TRBV28
ASSLPGSSTDTQY
>TRBJ1-4|TRBV2
ASLLNEKLF
>TRBJ1-3|TRBV20-1
SARDLYTIY
>TRBJ1-1|TRBV7-6
ASAKGGSYTEAF